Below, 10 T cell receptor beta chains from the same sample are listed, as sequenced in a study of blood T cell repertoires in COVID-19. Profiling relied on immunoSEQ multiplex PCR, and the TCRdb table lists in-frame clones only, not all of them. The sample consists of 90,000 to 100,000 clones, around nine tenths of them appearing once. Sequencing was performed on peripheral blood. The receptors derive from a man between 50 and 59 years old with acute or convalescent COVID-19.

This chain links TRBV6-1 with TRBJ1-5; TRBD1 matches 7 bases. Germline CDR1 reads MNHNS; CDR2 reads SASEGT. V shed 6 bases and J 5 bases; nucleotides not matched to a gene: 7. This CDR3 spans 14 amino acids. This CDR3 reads CASSLGQLDQPQHF. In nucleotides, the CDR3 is TGTGCCAGCAGCCTGGGACAGTTAGATCAGCCCCAGCATTTT.

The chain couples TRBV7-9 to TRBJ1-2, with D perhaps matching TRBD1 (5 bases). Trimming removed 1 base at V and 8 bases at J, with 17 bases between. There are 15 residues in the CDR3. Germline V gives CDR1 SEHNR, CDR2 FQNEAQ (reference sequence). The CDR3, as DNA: TGTGCCAGCAGCTTAGAAATGCAGGGAGGGGACGGCTACACCTTC. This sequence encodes CASSLEMQGGDGYTF.

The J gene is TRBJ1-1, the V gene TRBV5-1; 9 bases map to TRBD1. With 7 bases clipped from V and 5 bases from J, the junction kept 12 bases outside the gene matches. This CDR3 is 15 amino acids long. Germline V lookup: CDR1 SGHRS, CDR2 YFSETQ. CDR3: CASSPGGTGRTEAFF. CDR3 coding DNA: TGCGCCAGCTCCCCAGGAGGGACAGGGCGGACTGAAGCTTTCTTT.

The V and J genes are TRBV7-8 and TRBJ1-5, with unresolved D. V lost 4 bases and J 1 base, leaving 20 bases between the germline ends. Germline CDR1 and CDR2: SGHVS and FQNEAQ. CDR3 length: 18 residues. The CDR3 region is CASSSAGRQVRSNQPQHF. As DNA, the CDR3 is TGTGCCAGCAGCTCAGCCGGCAGGCAGGTTCGGAGCAATCAGCCCCAGCATTTT.

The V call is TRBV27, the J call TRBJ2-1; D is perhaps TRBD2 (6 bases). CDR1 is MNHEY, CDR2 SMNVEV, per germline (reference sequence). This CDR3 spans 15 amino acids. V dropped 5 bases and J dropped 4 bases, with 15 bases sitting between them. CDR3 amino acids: CASSRDSTLYNEQFF. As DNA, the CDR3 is TGTGCCAGCAGTCGGGACTCGACCCTTTACAATGAGCAGTTCTTC.

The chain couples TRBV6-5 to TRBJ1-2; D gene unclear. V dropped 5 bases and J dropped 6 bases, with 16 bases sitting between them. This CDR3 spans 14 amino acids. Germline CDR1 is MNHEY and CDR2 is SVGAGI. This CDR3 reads CASSTRGLLHGYTF. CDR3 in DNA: TGTGCCAGCAGTACCCGTGGGCTCCTGCATGGCTACACCTTC.

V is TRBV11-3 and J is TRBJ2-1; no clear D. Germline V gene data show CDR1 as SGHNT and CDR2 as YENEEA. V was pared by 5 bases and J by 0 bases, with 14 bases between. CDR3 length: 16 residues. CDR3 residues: CASSARLPASYNEQFF. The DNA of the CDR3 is TGTGCCAGCAGCGCCCGACTGCCAGCCTCCTACAATGAGCAGTTCTTC.

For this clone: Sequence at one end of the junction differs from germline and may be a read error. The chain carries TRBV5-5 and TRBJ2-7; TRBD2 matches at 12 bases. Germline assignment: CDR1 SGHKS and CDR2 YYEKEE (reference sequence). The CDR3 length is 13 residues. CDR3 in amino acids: CASSPTRLAGDRF. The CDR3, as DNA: TGTGCCAGCAGCCCCACGAGACTAGCGGGAGATCGCTTC.

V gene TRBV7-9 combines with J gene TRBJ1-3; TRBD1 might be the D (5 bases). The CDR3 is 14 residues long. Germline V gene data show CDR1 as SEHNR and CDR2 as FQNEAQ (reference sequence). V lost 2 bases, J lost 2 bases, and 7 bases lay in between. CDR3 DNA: TGTGCCAGCAGCTTAAGGGGTGCTGGAAACACCATATATTTT. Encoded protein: CASSLRGAGNTIYF.

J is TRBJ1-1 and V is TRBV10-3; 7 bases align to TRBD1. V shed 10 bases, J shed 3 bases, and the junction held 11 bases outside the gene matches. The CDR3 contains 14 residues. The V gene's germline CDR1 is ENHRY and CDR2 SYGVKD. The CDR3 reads CASQRQGGYTEAFF. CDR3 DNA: TGTGCCAGTCAGAGACAGGGAGGATACACTGAAGCTTTCTTT.